The clone carrying this TCR beta chain was found many times. A UMI-containing oligonucleotide was joined by 3' ligation to the TCR cDNA template. Four PCR rounds used nested alpha and beta constant region primers plus the SP2 primer. From the 5' RACE reads, TCRdb called clonotypes with MiXCR, one entry per CDR3 protein. The table has tens of thousands of distinct CDR3 sequences, about 7% seen once. These data belong to a study of naive and memory T cell subsets. Germline lookup yields CDR1 LGHDT and CDR2 YNNKEL (reference sequence). The CDR3 consists of 16 residues. Trimming took 1 base from V and 0 from J; bases not matched to a gene: 5.

This clonotype originated in a male donor in good health. The rearrangement joins TRBV3-1 to TRBJ2-5; 7 bases are a match to TRBD2. The CDR3 loop reads CASSQVWRENQETQYF. In DNA, the CDR3 is TGTGCCAGCAGCCAAGTATGGCGGGAGAACCAAGAGACCCAGTACTTC.